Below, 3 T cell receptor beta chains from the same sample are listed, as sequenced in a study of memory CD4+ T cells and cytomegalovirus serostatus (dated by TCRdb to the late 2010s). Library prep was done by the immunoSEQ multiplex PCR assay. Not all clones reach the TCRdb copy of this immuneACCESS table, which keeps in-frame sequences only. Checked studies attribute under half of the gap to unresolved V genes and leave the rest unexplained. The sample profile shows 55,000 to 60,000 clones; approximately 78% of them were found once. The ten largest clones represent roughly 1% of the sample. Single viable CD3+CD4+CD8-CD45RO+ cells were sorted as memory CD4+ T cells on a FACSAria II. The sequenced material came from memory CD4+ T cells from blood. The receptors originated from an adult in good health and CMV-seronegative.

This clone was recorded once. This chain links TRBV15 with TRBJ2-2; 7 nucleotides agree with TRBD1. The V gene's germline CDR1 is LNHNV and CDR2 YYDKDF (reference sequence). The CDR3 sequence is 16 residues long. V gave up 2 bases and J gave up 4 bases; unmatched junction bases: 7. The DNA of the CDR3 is TGTGCCACCAGCAGACCGAGGGACAGATTCACCGGGGAGCTGTTTTTT. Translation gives CATSRPRDRFTGELFF. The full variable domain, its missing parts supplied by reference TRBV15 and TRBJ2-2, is DAMVIQNPRYQVTQFGKPVTLSCSQTLNHNVMYWYQQKSSQAPKLLFHYYDKDFNNEADTPDNFQSRRPNTSFCFLDIRSPGLGDTAMYLCATSRPRDRFTGELFFGEGSRLTVL.

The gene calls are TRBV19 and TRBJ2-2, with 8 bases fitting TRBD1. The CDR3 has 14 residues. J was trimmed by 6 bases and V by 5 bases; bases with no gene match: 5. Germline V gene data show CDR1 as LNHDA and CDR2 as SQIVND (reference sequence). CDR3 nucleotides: TGTGCCAGTAGTTCGACAGGGGACGCCGGGGAGCTGTTTTTT. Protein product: CASSSTGDAGELFF.

For the CDR3, the DNA is TGCAGCGTTGAAGATTTTGGGGCTGGCATTCAGTACTTC. This encodes CSVEDFGAGIQYF. V gene TRBV29-1 combines with J gene TRBJ2-4, with D tentatively TRBD1 (5 bases). Germline V lookup: CDR1 SQVTM, CDR2 ANQGSEA. The CDR3 extends over 13 amino acids. V lost 0 bases and J lost 9, with 12 bases in between.